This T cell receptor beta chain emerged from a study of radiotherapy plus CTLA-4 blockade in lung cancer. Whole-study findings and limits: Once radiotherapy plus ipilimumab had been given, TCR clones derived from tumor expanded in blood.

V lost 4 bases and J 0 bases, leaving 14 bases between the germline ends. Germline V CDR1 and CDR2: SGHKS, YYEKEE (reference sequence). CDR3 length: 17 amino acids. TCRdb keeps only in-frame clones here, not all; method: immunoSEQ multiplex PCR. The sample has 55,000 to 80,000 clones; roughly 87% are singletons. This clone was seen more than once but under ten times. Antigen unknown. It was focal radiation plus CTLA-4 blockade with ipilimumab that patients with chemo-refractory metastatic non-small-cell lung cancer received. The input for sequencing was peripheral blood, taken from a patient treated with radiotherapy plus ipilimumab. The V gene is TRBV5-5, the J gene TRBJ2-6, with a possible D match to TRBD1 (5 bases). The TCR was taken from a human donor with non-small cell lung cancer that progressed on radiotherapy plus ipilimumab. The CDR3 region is CASSPRVINSGANVLTF. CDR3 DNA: TGTGCCAGCAGCCCCAGGGTCATAAACTCTGGGGCCAACGTCCTGACTTTC.